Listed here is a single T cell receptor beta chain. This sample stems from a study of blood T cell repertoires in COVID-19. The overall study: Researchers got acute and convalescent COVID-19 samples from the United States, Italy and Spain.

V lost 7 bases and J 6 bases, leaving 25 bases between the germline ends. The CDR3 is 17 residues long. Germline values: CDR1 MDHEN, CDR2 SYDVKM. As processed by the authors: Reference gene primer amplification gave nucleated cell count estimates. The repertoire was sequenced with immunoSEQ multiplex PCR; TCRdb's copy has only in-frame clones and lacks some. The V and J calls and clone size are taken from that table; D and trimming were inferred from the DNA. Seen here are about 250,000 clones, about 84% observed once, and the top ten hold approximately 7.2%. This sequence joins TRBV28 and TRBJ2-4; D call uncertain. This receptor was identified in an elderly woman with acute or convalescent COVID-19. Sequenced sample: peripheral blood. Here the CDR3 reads CASTTPRSEHIRNIQYF. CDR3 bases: TGTGCCAGCACTACCCCCCGGTCCGAGCATATTAGAAACATTCAGTACTTC. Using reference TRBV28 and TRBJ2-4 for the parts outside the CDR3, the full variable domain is DVKVTQSSRYLVKRTGEKVFLECVQDMDHENMFWYRQDPGLGLRLIYFSYDVKMKEKGDIPEGYSVSREKKERFSLILESASTNQTSMYLCASTTPRSEHIRNIQYFGAGTRLSVL.